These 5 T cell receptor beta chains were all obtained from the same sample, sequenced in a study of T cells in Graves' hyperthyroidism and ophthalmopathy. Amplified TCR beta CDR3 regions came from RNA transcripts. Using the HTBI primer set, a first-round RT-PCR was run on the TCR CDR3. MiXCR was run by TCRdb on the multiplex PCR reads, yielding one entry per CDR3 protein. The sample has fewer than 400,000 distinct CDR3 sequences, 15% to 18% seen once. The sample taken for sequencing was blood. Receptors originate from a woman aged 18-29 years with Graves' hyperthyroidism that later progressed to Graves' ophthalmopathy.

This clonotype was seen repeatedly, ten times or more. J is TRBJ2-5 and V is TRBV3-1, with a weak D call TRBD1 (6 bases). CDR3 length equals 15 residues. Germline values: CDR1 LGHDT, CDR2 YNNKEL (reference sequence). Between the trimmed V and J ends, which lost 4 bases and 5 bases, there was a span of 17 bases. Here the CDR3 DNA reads TGTGCCAGCAGCCCCGGACACGGGGACACGGAGACCCAGTACTTC. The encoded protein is CASSPGHGDTETQYF.

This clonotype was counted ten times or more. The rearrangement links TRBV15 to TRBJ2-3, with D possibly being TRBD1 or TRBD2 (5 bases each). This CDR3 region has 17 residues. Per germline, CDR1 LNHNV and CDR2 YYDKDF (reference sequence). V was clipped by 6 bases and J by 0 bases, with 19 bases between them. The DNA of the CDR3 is TGTGCCACCAGAGTGGGGGTGAAGGGAATTAGCACAGATACGCAGTATTTT. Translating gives CATRVGVKGISTDTQYF.

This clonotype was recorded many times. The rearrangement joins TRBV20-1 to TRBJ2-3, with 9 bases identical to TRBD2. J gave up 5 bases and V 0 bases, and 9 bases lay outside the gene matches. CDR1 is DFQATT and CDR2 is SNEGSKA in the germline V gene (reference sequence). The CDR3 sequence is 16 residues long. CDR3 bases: TGCAGTGCTAGAGACGGTAGCGGGAGTCGTATAGATACGCAGTATTTT. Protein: CSARDGSGSRIDTQYF.

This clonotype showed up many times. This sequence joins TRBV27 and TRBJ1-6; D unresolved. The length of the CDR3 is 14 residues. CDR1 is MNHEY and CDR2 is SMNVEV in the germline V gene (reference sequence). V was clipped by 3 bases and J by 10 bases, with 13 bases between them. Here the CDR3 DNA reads TGTGCCAGCAGTTTGGGTCGGATGGGGTCACCCCTCCACTTT. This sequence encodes CASSLGRMGSPLHF.

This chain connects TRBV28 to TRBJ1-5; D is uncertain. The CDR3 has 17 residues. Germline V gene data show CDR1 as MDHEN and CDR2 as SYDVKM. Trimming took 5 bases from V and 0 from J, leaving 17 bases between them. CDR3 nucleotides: TGTGCCAGCAGTGGATTTGGACGGGGATATAGCAATCAGCCCCAGCATTTT. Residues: CASSGFGRGYSNQPQHF.